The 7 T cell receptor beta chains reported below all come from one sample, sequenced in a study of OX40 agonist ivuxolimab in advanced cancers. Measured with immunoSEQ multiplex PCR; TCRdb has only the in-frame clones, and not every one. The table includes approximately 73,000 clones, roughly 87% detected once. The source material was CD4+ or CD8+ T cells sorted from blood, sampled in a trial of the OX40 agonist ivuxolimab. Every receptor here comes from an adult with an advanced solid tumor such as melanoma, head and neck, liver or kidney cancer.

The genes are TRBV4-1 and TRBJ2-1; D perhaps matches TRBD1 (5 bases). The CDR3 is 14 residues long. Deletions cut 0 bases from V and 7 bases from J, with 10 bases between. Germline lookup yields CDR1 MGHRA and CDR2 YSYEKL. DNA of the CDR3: TGCGCCAGCAGCCAAGAAAGGCAGGGAAATGAGCAGTTCTTC. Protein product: CASSQERQGNEQFF.

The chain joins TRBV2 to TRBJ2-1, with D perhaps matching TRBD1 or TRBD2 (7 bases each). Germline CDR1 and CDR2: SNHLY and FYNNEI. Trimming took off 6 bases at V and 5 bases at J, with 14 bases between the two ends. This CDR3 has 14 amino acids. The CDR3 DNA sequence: TGTGCCAGCAGAGTCAGGGGGAGGGACAATGAGCAGTTCTTC. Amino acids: CASRVRGRDNEQFF.

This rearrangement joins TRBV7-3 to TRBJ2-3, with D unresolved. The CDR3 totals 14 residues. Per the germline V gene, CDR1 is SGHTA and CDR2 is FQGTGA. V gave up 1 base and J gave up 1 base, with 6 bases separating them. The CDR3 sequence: CASSLNAGTDTQYF. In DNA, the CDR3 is TGTGCCAGCAGCTTAAACGCAGGCACAGATACGCAGTATTTT.

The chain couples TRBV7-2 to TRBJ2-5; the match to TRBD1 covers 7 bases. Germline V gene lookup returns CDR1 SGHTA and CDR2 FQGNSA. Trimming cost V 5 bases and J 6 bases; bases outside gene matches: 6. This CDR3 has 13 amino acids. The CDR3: CASSTGQKKTQYF. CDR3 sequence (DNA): TGTGCCAGCAGCACGGGACAGAAGAAGACCCAGTACTTC.

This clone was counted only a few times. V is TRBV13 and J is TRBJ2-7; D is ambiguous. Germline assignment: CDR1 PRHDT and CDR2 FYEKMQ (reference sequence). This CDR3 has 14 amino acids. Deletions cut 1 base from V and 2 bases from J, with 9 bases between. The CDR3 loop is CASSLVVAPYEQYF. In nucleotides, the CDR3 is TGTGCCAGCAGCTTAGTCGTGGCCCCCTACGAGCAGTACTTC.

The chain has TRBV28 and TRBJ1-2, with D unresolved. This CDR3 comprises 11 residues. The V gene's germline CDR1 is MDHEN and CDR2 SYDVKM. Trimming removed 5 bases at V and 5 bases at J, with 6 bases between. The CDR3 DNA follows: TGTGCCAGCAGTGTGGGGTATGGCTACACCTTC. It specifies CASSVGYGYTF.

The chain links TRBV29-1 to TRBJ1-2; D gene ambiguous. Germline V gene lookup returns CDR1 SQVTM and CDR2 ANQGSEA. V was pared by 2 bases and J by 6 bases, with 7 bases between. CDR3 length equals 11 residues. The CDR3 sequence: CSVEYMNGYTF. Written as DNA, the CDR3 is TGCAGCGTTGAATACATGAATGGCTACACCTTC.